One and the same sample provided the 27 T cell receptor beta chains below, sequenced in a study of T cell responses to AZD1222 COVID-19 vaccine. TCRdb keeps only in-frame clones here, not all; method: immunoSEQ multiplex PCR. The profile shows roughly 110,000 clones, 89% of them singletons. This sample comprised peripheral blood, obtained on day 0 of AZD1222 vaccination. The receptors were sampled from an adult in good health.

This CDR3 is CASSHRLAGLKDEQFF. Here the CDR3 DNA reads TGTGCCAGCAGCCACCGACTAGCGGGACTAAAGGATGAGCAGTTCTTC. The V and J genes are TRBV5-4 and TRBJ2-1; 11 bases line up with TRBD2. J was trimmed by 8 bases and V by 4 bases; bases with no gene match: 11. From germline, CDR1 is SGHNT and CDR2 YYREEE (reference sequence). This CDR3 is 16 amino acids long. The variable domain in full, with the rest retrieved from reference TRBV5-4 and TRBJ2-1, is ETGVTQSPTHLIKTRGQQVTLRCSSQSGHNTVSWYQQALGQGPQFIFQYYREEENGRGNFPPRFSGLQFPNYSSELNVNALELDDSALYLCASSHRLAGLKDEQFFGPGTRLTVL.

This clone was seen once. It is unclear where the CDR3 begins or ends on the DNA, so no DNA is shown, and the CDR3 is as TCRdb lists it. This chain connects TRBV6-1 to TRBJ2-1. The CDR3 spans 13 residues, counting both ends. Germline assignment: CDR1 MNHNS and CDR2 SASEGT. CDR3 sequence reads: CASSEYFGNEQFF.

The chain links TRBV7-8 to TRBJ1-2, with D unclear. This CDR3 spans 13 amino acids. V lost 3 bases to trimming and J lost 10 bases, with 15 bases between them. Germline V gene data show CDR1 as SGHVS and CDR2 as FQNEAQ. CDR3 residues: CASSFGLLLTYTF. The CDR3 nucleotides are TGTGCCAGCAGCTTTGGACTGCTTTTGACCTACACCTTC.

Turning to this clone: The junction differs from germline at one of its ends, possibly a read error. The chain uses TRBV7-7 and TRBJ2-7; TRBD2 matches at 8 bases. There are 18 residues in the CDR3. The V gene's germline CDR1 is SSHAT and CDR2 FNYEAQ (reference sequence). The CDR3, as DNA: TGTGCTAGCAGCCCCAAACTGAGGAGCGCGGGAGGTTGGTACGAGCAGTACTTC. Its protein product is CASSPKLRSAGGWYEQYF.

The chain uses TRBV5-1 and TRBJ2-7, with TRBD2 as a possible D gene (6 bases). Germline CDR1 and CDR2: SGHRS and YFSETQ. The CDR3 covers 14 residues. The ends were cut back, 2 bases at V and 2 bases at J, with 11 bases in the middle. The CDR3: CASSLFGRAYEQYF. CDR3 nucleotides: TGCGCCAGCAGCTTATTCGGGAGAGCCTACGAGCAGTACTTC.

CDR3 protein: CASSTSGASYEQYF. The CDR3 nucleotides are TGTGCCAGCAGTACTAGCGGGGCCTCCTACGAGCAGTACTTC. The rearrangement links TRBV9 to TRBJ2-7, with 10 bases fitting TRBD2. This CDR3 is 14 amino acids long. The germline CDR1 and CDR2 sequences are SGDLS and YYNGEE. V shed 5 bases and J 0 bases; nucleotides not matched to a gene: 2.

The gene calls are TRBV30 and TRBJ2-3, with a possible D match to TRBD2 (5 bases). The germline V gene encodes CDR1 GTSNPN and CDR2 SVGIG (reference sequence). This CDR3 contains 12 residues. The ends were cut back, 2 bases at V and 9 bases at J, with 12 bases in the middle. DNA for the CDR3: TGTGCCTGGAGTCTCACACTAGACACGCAGTATTTT. Translated, it gives CAWSLTLDTQYF.

This chain connects TRBV7-9 to TRBJ1-3; no reliable D call. The CDR3 sequence is 15 residues long. Germline CDR1 reads SEHNR; CDR2 reads FQNEAQ (reference sequence). Trimming removed 7 bases at V and 2 bases at J, with 15 bases between. In DNA, the CDR3 is TGTGCCAGCACCGGGCCAATTGGAGCTGGAAACACCATATATTTT. Protein product: CASTGPIGAGNTIYF.

The CDR3 loop is CASSPGALGHYNEQFF. The CDR3 nucleotides are TGTGCCAGCAGCCCCGGGGCGCTAGGACACTACAATGAGCAGTTCTTC. The chain links TRBV7-3 to TRBJ2-1; D possibly matches TRBD1 or TRBD2 (5 bases each). The CDR3 runs to 16 residues. Trimming shortened V by 5 bases and J by 3 bases, and 17 bases separated the two germline ends. Germline V CDR1 and CDR2: SGHTA, FQGTGA.

The chain has TRBV28 and TRBJ1-3; 9 bases are a match to TRBD1. The CDR3 consists of 17 residues. Per germline, CDR1 MDHEN and CDR2 SYDVKM. V was pared by 6 bases and J by 2 bases, with 11 bases of the junction left unmatched. This CDR3 reads CASRRGTGRYTGNTIYF. The CDR3 DNA is TGTGCCAGCAGGAGAGGGACAGGGCGTTACACTGGAAACACCATATATTTT.

The J gene is TRBJ1-1, the V gene TRBV19, with D uncertain. Deletions cut 0 bases from V and 2 bases from J, with 10 bases between. The germline V gene has CDR1 LNHDA and CDR2 SQIVND (reference sequence). The CDR3 covers 15 residues. CDR3 residues: CASSIESSGNTEAFF. The CDR3 DNA reads as TGTGCCAGTAGTATAGAGTCCTCGGGTAACACTGAAGCTTTCTTT.

The genes are TRBV3-1 (or the pseudogene TRBV3-2) and TRBJ1-1, with TRBD1 matching over 8 bases. The V segment lost 0 bases and the J segment 1 base; nucleotides outside the gene matches: 4. The CDR3 is 16 residues long. From germline, CDR1 is LGHDT and CDR2 YNNKEL (reference sequence). The CDR3, as DNA: TGTGCCAGCAGCCAAGAGTCCCAGGGGGCGAACACTGAAGCTTTCTTT. Protein sequence: CASSQESQGANTEAFF.

This sequence joins TRBV9 and TRBJ2-7; TRBD2 agrees at 8 bases. V was pared by 2 bases and J by 7 bases, with 11 bases of the junction left unmatched. The CDR3 consists of 15 residues. Per germline, CDR1 SGDLS and CDR2 YYNGEE. CDR3 sequence: CASSVTSEGLGEQYF. Written as DNA, the CDR3 is TGTGCCAGCAGCGTGACTAGCGAGGGTCTGGGTGAGCAGTACTTC.

As concerns this clone: The sample holds other DNA sequences that translate to the same CDR3. The chain joins TRBV7-2 to TRBJ1-4, with TRBD1 as a possible D gene (5 bases). CDR3 length: 14 residues. Germline CDR1 SGHTA, CDR2 FQGNSA. V lost 3 bases, J lost 3 bases, and 8 bases lay in between. The CDR3: CASSFGTANEKLFF. The CDR3 region has the DNA TGTGCCAGCAGCTTCGGGACGGCTAATGAAAAACTGTTTTTT.

The rearrangement links TRBV6-5 to TRBJ2-7, with 7 bases lining up with TRBD2. The CDR3 has 14 residues. V lost 2 bases and J lost 2; bases outside the gene matches: 3. Per germline, CDR1 MNHEY and CDR2 SVGAGI. CDR3 nucleotide sequence: TGTGCCAGCAGTTACGAGGCGGGGGCCTACGAGCAGTACTTC. This sequence encodes CASSYEAGAYEQYF.

This clone was observed a single time. V gene TRBV7-6 combines with J gene TRBJ2-1; D is perhaps TRBD1 or TRBD2 (6 bases each). V was clipped by 1 base and J by 2 bases, with 12 bases between them. Germline V gene lookup returns CDR1 SGHVS and CDR2 FNYEAQ. The CDR3 sequence is 16 residues long. The CDR3 region has the DNA TGTGCCAGCAGCTTAGTAGGGGGAGGAGCCTACAATGAGCAGTTCTTC. Its translation is CASSLVGGGAYNEQFF.

This sequence joins TRBV27 and TRBJ2-1; TRBD2 matches at 11 bases. CDR3 size: 18 residues. The junction had 16 bases not matched to a gene; V was cut back by 6 bases and J by 6 bases. Germline V gene data show CDR1 as MNHEY and CDR2 as SMNVEV (reference sequence). This CDR3 reads CASSLSGTSGRRGNEQFF. CDR3 coding DNA: TGTGCCAGCAGCCTCTCCGGGACTAGCGGCCGACGGGGCAATGAGCAGTTCTTC.

The rearrangement links TRBV30 to TRBJ2-5; 9 bases map to TRBD2. This CDR3 is 19 amino acids long. Germline lookup yields CDR1 GTSNPN and CDR2 SVGIG (reference sequence). The ends lost 3 bases at V and 0 bases at J; junction bases unmatched: 17. The chain's CDR3 is CAWSGPSGGSGRYQETQYF. The CDR3, as DNA: TGTGCCTGGAGCGGACCCTCCGGGGGAAGCGGGAGGTACCAAGAGACCCAGTACTTC. The full variable domain, its missing parts supplied by reference TRBV30 and TRBJ2-5, is SQTIHQWPATLVQPVGSPLSLECTVEGTSNPNLYWYRQAAGRGLQLLFYSVGIGQISSEVPQNLSASRPQDRQFILSSKKLLLSDSGFYLCAWSGPSGGSGRYQETQYFGPGTRLLVL.

V is TRBV11-3 and J is TRBJ2-5; 9 nucleotides match TRBD2. There are 16 residues in the CDR3. Germline V CDR1 and CDR2: SGHNT, YENEEA. The V and J ends lost 3 bases and 5 bases, in that order; junction bases with no gene match: 10. The CDR3 sequence: CASSFGSSGNRETQYF. The DNA for the CDR3 is TGTGCCAGCAGCTTCGGGTCTAGCGGGAACCGGGAGACCCAGTACTTC. Looking up the rest from reference TRBV11-3 and TRBJ2-5 gives the full variable domain: EAGVVQSPRYKIIEKKQPVAFWCNPISGHNTLYWYLQNLGQGPELLIRYENEEAVDDSQLPKDRFSAERLKGVDSTLKIQPAELGDSAVYLCASSFGSSGNRETQYFGPGTRLLVL.

This clone was counted between two and nine times. The chain combines TRBV11-2 with TRBJ2-7; no definite D call. Trimming removed 4 bases from V and 6 bases from J, with 22 bases in between. The length of the CDR3 is 16 residues. From germline, CDR1 is SGHAT and CDR2 FQNNGV. The CDR3 protein is CASSSLRGISPPEQYF. CDR3 DNA sequence: TGTGCCAGCAGCTCTCTTCGTGGCATAAGTCCCCCCGAGCAGTACTTC.

The chain recombines TRBV19 with TRBJ2-6; tentative D call: TRBD1 (6 bases). Trimming took 5 bases from V and 4 from J, leaving 18 bases between them. The CDR3 is 17 residues long. Looked up from germline, CDR1 is LNHDA and CDR2 is SQIVND (reference sequence). The CDR3 DNA follows: TGTGCCAGTAGTGCCCGGGTGGGGGCAAGCGGGGCCAACGTCCTGACTTTC. The encoded protein is CASSARVGASGANVLTF.

The chain uses TRBV28 and TRBJ1-2; D is undetermined. The CDR3 runs to 14 residues. The V gene lost 5 bases and the J gene lost 10 bases, with 20 bases spanning the gap. Germline CDR1 reads MDHEN; CDR2 reads SYDVKM. The CDR3 nucleotides read TGTGCCAGCAGTCCCGAATGGGCAAAACGGACCTACACCTTC. It specifies CASSPEWAKRTYTF.

This clone has just one count. CDR3 loop: CASSPETRSNEKLFF. The CDR3, as DNA: TGCGCCAGCAGCCCGGAGACTCGGAGTAATGAAAAACTGTTTTTT. V gene TRBV5-1 combines with J gene TRBJ1-4, with no clear D. V lost 4 bases and J 4 bases, leaving 14 bases between the germline ends. The length of the CDR3 is 15 residues. CDR1 SGHRS and CDR2 YFSETQ come from the germline V gene. Supplemented by reference TRBV5-1 and TRBJ1-4, the full variable domain reads KAGVTQTPRYLIKTRGQQVTLSCSPISGHRSVSWYQQTPGQGLQFLFEYFSETQRNKGNFPGRFSGRQFSNSRSEMNVSTLELGDSALYLCASSPETRSNEKLFFGSGTQLSVL.

This chain connects TRBV7-8 to TRBJ1-1, with unresolved D. The CDR3 runs to 13 residues. V lost 4 bases to trimming and J lost 2 bases, with 8 bases between them. Germline V lookup: CDR1 SGHVS, CDR2 FQNEAQ. The CDR3: CASSYGINTEAFF. The CDR3, as DNA: TGTGCCAGCAGCTATGGGATCAACACTGAAGCTTTCTTT.

The V and J genes are TRBV30 and TRBJ1-2, with no clear D. Germline-derived CDR1 and CDR2 are GTSNPN and SVGIG (reference sequence). The CDR3 is 13 amino acids. V was clipped by 1 base and J by 14 bases, with 20 bases between them. The CDR3 DNA follows: TGTGCCTGGAGTGAGGACGCCTCTCTGTCTAATACCTTC. Protein sequence: CAWSEDASLSNTF.

This chain joins TRBV12-3 or TRBV12-4 and TRBJ1-5; weak D call: TRBD1 (6 bases). The CDR3 is 13 residues long. Trimming pared 5 bases from V and 4 bases from J, leaving 9 bases between. CDR3 sequence: CASSATGNQPQHF. As DNA, the CDR3 is TGTGCCAGCAGTGCTACAGGGAATCAGCCCCAGCATTTT.

This chain uses TRBV7-9 with TRBJ1-1, with 7 bases identical to TRBD1. The V segment lost 4 bases and the J segment 14 bases; nucleotides outside the gene matches: 7. Germline V CDR1 and CDR2: SEHNR, FQNEAQ (reference sequence). The CDR3 has 11 residues. The CDR3 loop reads CASSSYQQGFF. The CDR3 DNA follows: TGTGCCAGCAGCTCATACCAACAGGGGTTCTTT.